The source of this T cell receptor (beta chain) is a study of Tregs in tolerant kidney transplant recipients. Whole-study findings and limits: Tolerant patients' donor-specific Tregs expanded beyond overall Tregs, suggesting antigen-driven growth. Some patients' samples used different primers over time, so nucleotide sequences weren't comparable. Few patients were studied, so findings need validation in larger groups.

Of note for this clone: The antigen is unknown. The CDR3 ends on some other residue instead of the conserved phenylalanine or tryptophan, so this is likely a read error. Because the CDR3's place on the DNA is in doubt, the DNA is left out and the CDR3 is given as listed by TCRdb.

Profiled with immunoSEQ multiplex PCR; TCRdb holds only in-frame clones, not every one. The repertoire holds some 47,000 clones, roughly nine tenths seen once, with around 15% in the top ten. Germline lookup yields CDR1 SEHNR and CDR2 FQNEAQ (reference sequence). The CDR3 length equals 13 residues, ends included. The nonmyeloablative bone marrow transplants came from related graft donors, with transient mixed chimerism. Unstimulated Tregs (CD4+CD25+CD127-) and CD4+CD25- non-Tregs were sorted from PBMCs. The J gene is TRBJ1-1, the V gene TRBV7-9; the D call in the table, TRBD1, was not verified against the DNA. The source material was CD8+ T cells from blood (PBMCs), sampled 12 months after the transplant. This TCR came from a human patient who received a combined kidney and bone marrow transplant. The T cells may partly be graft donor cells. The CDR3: CASSWWTGERLFA.